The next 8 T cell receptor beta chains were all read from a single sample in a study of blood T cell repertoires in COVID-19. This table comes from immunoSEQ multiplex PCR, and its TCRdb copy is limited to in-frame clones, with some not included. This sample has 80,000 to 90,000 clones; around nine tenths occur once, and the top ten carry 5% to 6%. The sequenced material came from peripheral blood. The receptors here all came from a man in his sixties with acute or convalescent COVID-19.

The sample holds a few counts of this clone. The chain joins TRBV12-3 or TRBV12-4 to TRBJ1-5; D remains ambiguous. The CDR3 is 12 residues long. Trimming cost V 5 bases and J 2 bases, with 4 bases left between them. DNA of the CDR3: TGTGCCAGCAGTCTCCGCAATCAGCCCCAGCATTTT. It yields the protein CASSLRNQPQHF.

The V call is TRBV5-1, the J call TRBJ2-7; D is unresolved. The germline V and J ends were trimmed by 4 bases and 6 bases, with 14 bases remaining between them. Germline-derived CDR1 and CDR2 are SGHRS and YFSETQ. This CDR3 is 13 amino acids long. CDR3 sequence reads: CASSRPPLGEQYF. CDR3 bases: TGCGCCAGCAGCAGACCACCGCTAGGCGAGCAGTACTTC.

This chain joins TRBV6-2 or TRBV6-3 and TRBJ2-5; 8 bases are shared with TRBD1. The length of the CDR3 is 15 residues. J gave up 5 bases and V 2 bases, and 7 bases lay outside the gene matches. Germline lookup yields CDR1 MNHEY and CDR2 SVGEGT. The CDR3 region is CASSYPTGGSETQYF. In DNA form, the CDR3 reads TGTGCCAGCAGTTACCCCACAGGGGGTAGCGAGACCCAGTACTTC.

The CDR3 coding sequence is TGTGCCAGCAGCCCTAGAGAGGGTCTGAACACTGAAGCTTTCTTT. This gives the protein CASSPREGLNTEAFF. V is TRBV7-8 and J is TRBJ1-1; no clear D gene. Per the germline V gene, CDR1 is SGHVS and CDR2 is FQNEAQ. Trimming removed 5 bases at V and 0 bases at J, with 13 bases between. The CDR3 contains 15 residues. Together with reference TRBV7-8 and TRBJ1-1, the CDR3 gives the full variable domain: GAGVSQSPRYKVAKRGQDVALRCDPISGHVSLFWYQQALGQGPEFLTYFQNEAQLDKSGLPSDRFFAERPEGSVSTLKIQRTQQEDSAVYLCASSPREGLNTEAFFGQGTRLTVV.

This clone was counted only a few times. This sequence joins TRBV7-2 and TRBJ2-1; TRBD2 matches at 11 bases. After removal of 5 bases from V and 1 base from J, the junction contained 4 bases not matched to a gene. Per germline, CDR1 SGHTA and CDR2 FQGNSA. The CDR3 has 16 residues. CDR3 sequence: CASSISGGVSYNEQFF. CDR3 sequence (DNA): TGTGCCAGCAGCATTAGCGGGGGGGTATCCTACAATGAGCAGTTCTTC.

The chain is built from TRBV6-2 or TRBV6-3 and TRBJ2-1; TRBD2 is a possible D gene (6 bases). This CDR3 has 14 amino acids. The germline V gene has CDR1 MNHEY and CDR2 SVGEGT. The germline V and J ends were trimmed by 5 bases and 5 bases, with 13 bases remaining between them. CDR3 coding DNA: TGTGCCAGCAGTCGGCGGGGAGGAGACAATGAGCAGTTCTTC. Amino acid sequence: CASSRRGGDNEQFF.

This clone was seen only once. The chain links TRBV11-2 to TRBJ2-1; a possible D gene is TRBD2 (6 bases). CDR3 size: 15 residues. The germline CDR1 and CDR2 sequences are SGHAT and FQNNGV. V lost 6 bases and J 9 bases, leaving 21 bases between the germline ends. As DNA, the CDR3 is TGTGCCAGCAGTTACTACGGGACTGGCAACGGTGAGCAGTTCTTC. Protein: CASSYYGTGNGEQFF.

Written as DNA, the CDR3 is TGTGCCAGTAGTATAACTTCGCGGACAGGTTCGGGAAACACCATATATTTT. It yields the protein CASSITSRTGSGNTIYF. The chain has TRBV19 and TRBJ1-3, with TRBD1 identical over 7 bases. Trimming cost V 2 bases and J 4 bases; bases outside gene matches: 11. The germline CDR1 and CDR2 sequences are LNHDA and SQIVND (reference sequence). The CDR3 covers 17 residues.